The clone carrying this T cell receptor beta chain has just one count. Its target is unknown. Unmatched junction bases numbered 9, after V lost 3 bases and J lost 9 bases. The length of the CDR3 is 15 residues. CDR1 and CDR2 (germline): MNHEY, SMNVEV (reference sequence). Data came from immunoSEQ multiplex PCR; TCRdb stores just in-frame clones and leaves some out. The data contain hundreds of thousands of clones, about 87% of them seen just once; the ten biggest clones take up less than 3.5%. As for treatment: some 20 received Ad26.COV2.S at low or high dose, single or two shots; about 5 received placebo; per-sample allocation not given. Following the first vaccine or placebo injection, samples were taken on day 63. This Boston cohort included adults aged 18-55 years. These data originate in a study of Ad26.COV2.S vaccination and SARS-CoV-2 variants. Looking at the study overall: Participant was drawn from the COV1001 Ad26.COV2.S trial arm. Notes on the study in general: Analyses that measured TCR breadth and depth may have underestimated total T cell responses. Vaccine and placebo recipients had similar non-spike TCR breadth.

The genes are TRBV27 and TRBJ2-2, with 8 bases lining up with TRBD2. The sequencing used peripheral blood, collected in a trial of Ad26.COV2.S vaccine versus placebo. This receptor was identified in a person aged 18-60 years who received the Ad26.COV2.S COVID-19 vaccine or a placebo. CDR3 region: CASSFAGGGNRELFF. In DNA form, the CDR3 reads TGTGCCAGCAGTTTCGCGGGGGGAGGGAATCGGGAGCTGTTTTTT.